The rows below give T cell receptor beta chains drawn from one sample of a study of T cell responses to AZD1222 COVID-19 vaccine. Clones were read by immunoSEQ multiplex PCR, and TCRdb kept only the in-frame ones, dropping some. The table records approximately 120,000 clones, around 89% of them present only once. The source was peripheral blood, collected on day 0 of AZD1222 vaccination. These receptors all stem from an adult in good health. The CDR3 runs from the conserved cysteine through the conserved F or W. Fields, in order: V gene, clone size, J gene, CDR3 protein. Part of the rows lack a size; the others show once, few, many or a class for expanded clones.

>TRBV19|-|TRBJ2-5
CASSRGGSLETQYF
>TRBV6-2/TRBV6-3|few|TRBJ1-2
CASSSTGGNYGYTF
>TRBV12-5|-|TRBJ2-7
CASAGDSYEQYF
>TRBV29-1|-|TRBJ2-1
CSAERQLGGNEQFF
>TRBV20-1|once|TRBJ2-7
CSASRSGYEQYF
>TRBV6-5|-|TRBJ2-1
CASSLDRPDYNEQFF
>TRBV10-3|-|TRBJ2-5
CAISESKMTDFREETQYF
>TRBV28|-|TRBJ2-1
CASSSSGKLGDEQFF
>TRBV9|-|TRBJ2-1
CASSVNRDHSNEQFF
>TRBV28|-|TRBJ2-1
CASRTSGGGYNEQFF
>TRBV28|-|TRBJ1-4
CASSGQGTNEKLFF
>TRBV7-2|-|TRBJ2-7
CASSLGVAEYYEQYF
>TRBV30|-|TRBJ1-1
CAWSLGAGGTEAFF
>TRBV7-9|-|TRBJ2-7
CASSLGTGLYEQYF
>TRBV4-3|once|TRBJ1-5
CASSQAPGQPQHF
>TRBV19|-|TRBJ1-5
CASSIGGDQPQHF
>TRBV28|-|TRBJ2-5
CASVDVQETQYF
>TRBV7-8|once|TRBJ2-1
CASSYGQYNEQFF
>TRBV18|few|TRBJ2-2
CASSRLAESTGELFF
>TRBV15|-|TRBJ2-7
CATSRDLHKGTSGGLYEQYF
>TRBV5-1|-|TRBJ2-1
CASSVTRVTSSYNEQFF
>TRBV9|few|TRBJ1-1
CASSVEGDNTEAFF
>TRBV5-5|once|TRBJ1-1
CASRTSSQGTEAFF
>TRBV28|-|TRBJ1-5
CASSPRGARANQPQHF
>TRBV4-3|-|TRBJ2-7
CASSLGRPSYEQYF
>TRBV28|-|TRBJ1-1
CASGRQGAFSNTEAFF
>TRBV21-1|few|TRBJ2-7
CASSTSQGAHTYEQYF
>TRBV18|-|TRBJ1-1
CASSSQTSSPFF
>TRBV5-6|-|TRBJ2-6
CASSFSLASGANVLTF
>TRBV9|-|TRBJ1-3
CASSVALGGSSGNTIYF
>TRBV7-3|-|TRBJ1-1
CASSNDPNTEAFF
>TRBV2|-|TRBJ2-7
CASSGGYYEQYF
>TRBV29-1|-|TRBJ1-2
CSVGQGNYGYTF
>TRBV10-3|-|TRBJ1-6
CATGRNSPLHF
>TRBV7-9|-|TRBJ1-1
CASLGNAEAFF
>TRBV9|-|TRBJ2-7
CASSFEDYEQYF
>TRBV7-2|-|TRBJ2-7
CASSPTSGSSNEQYF
>TRBV30|-|TRBJ1-2
CAWSDRDGYGYTF
>TRBV30|-|TRBJ1-1
CAWADRQTGGTEAFF
>TRBV4-3|-|TRBJ2-2
CASSSEGDTGELFF
>TRBV7-3|-|TRBJ1-1
CASSPQGSGEAFF
>TRBV5-6|once|TRBJ2-5
CASSFLAGGLQETQYF
>TRBV15|-|TRBJ1-6
CATSREPPGQPNSPLHF